This TCR beta chain came from a study of shared clonotypes between healthy human individuals. For the study at large: The study enrolled two women and a few men aged 18 to 49.

Germline assignment: CDR1 LGHNA and CDR2 YNFKEQ. The CDR3 contains 15 residues. Concerning this clone itself: Relative to the germline gene, one junction end is altered; a read error may explain this.

Over several immunoSEQ plates, each subset's genomic DNA was distributed in even portions. Clones were sequenced by immunoSEQ multiplex PCR, and TCRdb holds only the in-frame ones, with some missing. The sample yields roughly 490,000 clones, over 65% seen once. The V call is TRBV4-2, the J call TRBJ1-2; TRBD1 matches 7 bases. Sequenced material: PBMCs. This sequence was found in a woman between 40 and 55 years old in good health. Some clones in this sample may be carry-over from other donors' samples. The CDR3 region is CASSQDPDRLYGYAF. CDR3 sequence (DNA): TGTGCCAGCAGCCAAGATCCGGACAGGCTCTATGGCTACGCCTTC.